Listed below are T cell receptor beta chains from one sample, sequenced in a study of blood T cell repertoires in COVID-19. Generated by immunoSEQ multiplex PCR, the TCRdb table keeps only in-frame clones and is missing some. The table has 200,000 to 250,000 clones, roughly 87% seen once. Input material: PBMCs or T cells enriched from blood (not recorded which). The receptor set was obtained from a man aged 30 to 39 who had recovered from COVID-19. CDR3s include the opening cysteine and the closing phenylalanine or tryptophan. D genes are given only for firm matches. Part of the rows lack a size; the others show once, few, many or a class for expanded clones.

-	TRBV7-9	TRBD1	TRBJ2-1	TGTGCCAGCAGTTCACGGACAGGGGGCCATGAGCAGTTCTTC	CASSSRTGGHEQFF
-	TRBV7-2	-	TRBJ2-3	TGTGCCAGCAGCTTAGAGGTGGGGGGGGCGTCGGAAGATACGCAGTATTTT	CASSLEVGGASEDTQYF
-	TRBV12-3/TRBV12-4	-	TRBJ1-2	TGTGCCAGCAGCCTCATTAATCGGGGGGGCTACACCTTC	CASSLINRGGYTF
-	TRBV3-1/TRBV3-2	-	TRBJ1-2	TGTGCCAGCAGCCAGGGCGCGATCCTCCAAAGGGGATATGGCTACACCTTC	CASSQGAILQRGYGYTF
-	TRBV28	-	TRBJ1-2	TGTGCCAGCAGTACTATTGACAGAAGGAGGGGCGGCTACACCTTC	CASSTIDRRRGGYTF
few	TRBV29-1	-	TRBJ2-1	TGCAGCGTTGAGTCGGAGGGGTACGACGGTGAGCAGTTCTTC	CSVESEGYDGEQFF
-	TRBV2	-	TRBJ1-1	TGTGCCCTGCGGCAGTTGAACACTGAAGCTTTCTTT	CALRQLNTEAFF
-	TRBV27	-	TRBJ1-1	TGTGCCAGCAGTTTATCGTCCTCAGGAGGTGTTTTGGGAGGGCAAGCTTTCTTT	CASSLSSSGGVLGGQAFF
-	TRBV7-3	TRBD2	TRBJ2-1	TGTGCCAGCAGCGCAGTACTAGCGAGCTCCTACAATGAGCAGTTCTTC	CASSAVLASSYNEQFF
-	TRBV7-8	-	TRBJ2-7	TGTGCCAGCAGCTTAGAGAGCGGCTACGAGCAGTACTTC	CASSLESGYEQYF
-	TRBV28	-	TRBJ2-7	TGTGCCAGCAGTTTTATATCCCTCCGGTGGACGGGATTGGGCCAGACCTACGAGCAGTACTTC	CASSFISLRWTGLGQTYEQYF
-	TRBV10-3	TRBD1	TRBJ1-2	TGTGCCATCGGGACAGGCTATGGCTACACCTTC	CAIGTGYGYTF
-	TRBV20-1	-	TRBJ1-6	TGCAGTGCCGCCAGCGGGTCACCCCTCCACTTT	CSAASGSPLHF
-	TRBV27	-	TRBJ1-5	TGTGCCAGCAGTTTATTCGGACAGCTCAATCAGCCCCAGCATTTT	CASSLFGQLNQPQHF
once	TRBV6-5	-	TRBJ1-1	TGTGCCAGCAGTTACGGGGCCGTGGGGACTGAAGCTTTCTTT	CASSYGAVGTEAFF
once	TRBV9	-	TRBJ1-1	TGTGCCAGCAGCCCTCGACAGGACCCGAACACTGAAGCTTTCTTT	CASSPRQDPNTEAFF
-	TRBV18	-	TRBJ1-2	TGTGCCAGCTCACTTCGGGACAATGCCTTCTATGGCTACACCTTC	CASSLRDNAFYGYTF
-	TRBV6-6	-	TRBJ2-4	TGTGCCAGCAGTCAGGACAGCCTAGCCAAAAACATTCAGTACTTC	CASSQDSLAKNIQYF
-	TRBV19	TRBD2	TRBJ2-4	TGTGCCAGTAGACTAGCGACGGCCAAAAACATTCAGTACTTC	CASRLATAKNIQYF
-	TRBV29-1	TRBD1	TRBJ2-7	TGCAGCGTTAGCCGGGACAGGAGCGGTTACGAGCAGTACTTC	CSVSRDRSGYEQYF
few	TRBV6-1	TRBD1	TRBJ1-4	TGTGCCAGCAGTGAGCTGAAAGGGGGCGTAGAAAAACTGTTTTTT	CASSELKGGVEKLFF
-	TRBV12-2	-	TRBJ1-3	TGTGCAAGTCGCCCCGGGGGAAACACCATATATTTT	CASRPGGNTIYF
once	TRBV7-6	-	TRBJ1-5	TGTGCCAGCAGCTTAGCTCACAATAGCAATCAGCCCCAGCATTTT	CASSLAHNSNQPQHF
-	TRBV14	TRBD2	TRBJ2-3	TGTGCCACTGGGACTAGCTCAGATACGCAGTATTTT	CATGTSSDTQYF
-	TRBV9	TRBD2	TRBJ2-2	TGTGCCAGCAGCATCGAAACTAGCGGGGGCCGGAACACCGGGGAGCTGTTTTTT	CASSIETSGGRNTGELFF
-	TRBV11-1	-	TRBJ2-3	TGTGCCAGCAGCGTTAATCAGCGTTTTGATACGCAGTATTTT	CASSVNQRFDTQYF
-	TRBV4-3	-	TRBJ1-1	TGCGCCAGCAGCCACTATCCCCGACAGGCGAACACTGAAGCTTTCTTT	CASSHYPRQANTEAFF
-	TRBV10-3	TRBD1	TRBJ1-1	TGTGCCATCAGTGACTCCCCTCTCCGACAGGGTTCCACTGAAGCTTTCTTT	CAISDSPLRQGSTEAFF
-	TRBV7-9	TRBD2	TRBJ2-1	TGTGCCAGCAGCTTAGCCCCCGGGGGGAAGTTCTTC	CASSLAPGGKFF
-	TRBV5-1	-	TRBJ2-4	TGCGCCAGCAGCTTGGCCCCAGGCGCCAAAAACATTCAGTACTTC	CASSLAPGAKNIQYF
-	TRBV7-9	-	TRBJ1-1	TGTGCCAGCAGCCCCTCGGTGAGTACTGAAGCTTTCTTT	CASSPSVSTEAFF